The 32 T cell receptor beta chains reported below all come from one sample, sequenced in a study of vaccination effects on CD4 cells after COVID-19. Data came from immunoSEQ multiplex PCR; TCRdb stores just in-frame clones and leaves some out. This table holds about 45,000 clones, roughly 70% found once. Using viral peptide pools, the ViraFEST assay grew out antigen-specific CD4+ T cells prior to sequencing. CD4+ T cells were isolated after less than 13 days of culture. The person's infection with SARS-CoV-2, confirmed by PCR, took place between March and December 2020. These receptors' antigens are unknown. The specimen comprised CD4+ T cells from PBMCs cultured with a peptide pool, sampled before COVID-19 vaccination. Every receptor here comes from a human donor who had a prior SARS-CoV-2 infection.

The chain carries TRBV12-5 and TRBJ1-6, with 11 bases that match TRBD1. Germline CDR1 reads LGHNT; CDR2 reads FRNRAP. CDR3 length: 15 residues. J gave up 8 bases and V 7 bases, and 7 bases lay outside the gene matches. Here the CDR3 reads CASAPGQGAYSPLHF. As DNA, the CDR3 is TGTGCTAGTGCCCCAGGACAGGGGGCTTATTCACCCCTCCACTTT.

The chain couples TRBV19 to TRBJ2-2; 9 bases are a match to TRBD2. V lost 3 bases and J lost 5; bases outside the gene matches: 13. CDR1 is LNHDA, CDR2 SQIVND, per germline (reference sequence). This CDR3 spans 18 amino acids. CDR3 amino acids: CASSIFPTSGERTGELFF. The CDR3 nucleotides read TGTGCCAGTAGTATTTTCCCGACTAGCGGAGAACGGACCGGGGAGCTGTTTTTT.

The J gene is TRBJ1-2, the V gene TRBV21-1; the table's D gene call, TRBD1, was not cross checked with the DNA. TRBV21-1 is given as a pseudogene. CDR3 length equals 15 residues. The CDR3 DNA reads TGTGCCAGCAGCAAAGTAGGGGGACAGAACTATGGCTACACCTTC. Translating it yields CASSKVGGQNYGYTF.

In this sample, this clone turned up a few times. This chain joins TRBV11-3 and TRBJ2-7; tentatively, D is TRBD1 or TRBD2 (5 bases each). This CDR3 is built from 15 residues. Trimming pared 4 bases from V and 2 bases from J, leaving 15 bases between. Per germline, CDR1 SGHNT and CDR2 YENEEA. DNA for the CDR3: TGTGCCAGCAGCTCGGGACGAATCCCAACCTACGAGCAGTACTTC. Its translation: CASSSGRIPTYEQYF.

CDR3 bases: TGTGCCACCAGTCCCGGGGGGCGCCCCCGGGGAGCTAATGAAAAACTGTTTTTT. Amino acids: CATSPGGRPRGANEKLFF. The rearrangement links TRBV7-8 to TRBJ1-4; D perhaps matches TRBD1 (6 bases). The CDR3 is made up of 18 amino acids. Germline V CDR1 and CDR2: SGHVS, FQNEAQ. V was shortened by 10 bases and J by 3 bases, with 27 bases between the two germline ends.

This chain joins TRBV5-4 and TRBJ2-5, with 7 bases lining up with TRBD1. V lost 4 bases and J lost 3; bases outside the gene matches: 3. The CDR3 totals 13 residues. Germline assignment: CDR1 SGHNT and CDR2 YYREEE (reference sequence). The CDR3 DNA is TGTGCCAGCAGCCACGGGACAGAAGAGACCCAGTACTTC. Translated: CASSHGTEETQYF.

V usage is TRBV11-2 and J usage is TRBJ2-7; 13 nucleotides agree with TRBD2. Germline CDR1 is SGHAT and CDR2 is FQNNGV. The CDR3 has 18 amino acids. After removal of 4 bases from V and 6 bases from J, the junction contained 15 bases not matched to a gene. This chain's CDR3 is CASSSRTSGRVVSREQYF. Written as DNA, the CDR3 is TGTGCCAGCAGCTCACGGACTAGCGGGAGAGTAGTTTCGCGCGAGCAGTACTTC.

This clone showed up just a few times. This chain links TRBV7-9 with TRBJ1-6, with a tentative D call TRBD1 (5 bases). The CDR3 consists of 14 residues. Germline V gene lookup returns CDR1 SEHNR and CDR2 FQNEAQ (reference sequence). Trimming pared 5 bases from V and 8 bases from J, leaving 13 bases between. This chain's CDR3 is CASSDPWGDSPLHF. CDR3 coding DNA: TGTGCCAGCAGCGATCCGTGGGGGGATTCACCCCTCCACTTT. Using reference TRBV7-9 and TRBJ1-6 for the parts outside the CDR3, the full variable domain is DTGVSQNPRHKITKRGQNVTFRCDPISEHNRLYWYRQTLGQGPEFLTYFQNEAQLEKSRLLSDRFSAERPKGSFSTLEIQRTEQGDSAMYLCASSDPWGDSPLHFGNGTRLTVT.

This chain links TRBV2 with TRBJ1-1, with 7 bases matching TRBD1. The CDR3 spans 14 residues. Germline CDR1 reads SNHLY; CDR2 reads FYNNEI. The V segment lost 6 bases and the J segment 6 bases; nucleotides outside the gene matches: 10. The DNA of the CDR3 is TGTGCCAGCAGCGACAGGGTTCCGTTCGCTGAAGCTTTCTTT. Translation gives CASSDRVPFAEAFF.

The chain employs TRBV4-1 and TRBJ2-1; TRBD2 might be the D (5 bases). Germline V lookup: CDR1 MGHRA, CDR2 YSYEKL. V was shortened by 2 bases and J by 7 bases, with 9 bases between the two germline ends. This CDR3 spans 13 amino acids. The CDR3 sequence: CASSQQDWNEQFF. The CDR3 nucleotides are TGCGCCAGCAGCCAACAGGACTGGAATGAGCAGTTCTTC.

The chain couples TRBV7-2 to TRBJ2-7; D unresolved. Germline V gene lookup returns CDR1 SGHTA and CDR2 FQGNSA. The CDR3 is 14 amino acids. V lost 5 bases, J lost 3 bases, and 14 bases lay in between. The CDR3 region has the DNA TGTGCCAGCAGCGTGAGCCGGGCCAACTACGAGCAGTACTTC. This sequence encodes CASSVSRANYEQYF.

In this sample, this clone turned up a few times. The chain uses TRBV5-4 and TRBJ1-2, with TRBD1 matching over 9 bases. The germline CDR1 and CDR2 sequences are SGHNT and YYREEE (reference sequence). CDR3 length: 15 residues. Trimming removed 4 bases from V and 5 bases from J; junction bases left unmatched: 9. CDR3 sequence reads: CASSGGGQGQYGYTF. CDR3 in DNA: TGTGCCAGCAGCGGGGGAGGACAGGGGCAATATGGCTACACCTTC.

V gene TRBV28 combines with J gene TRBJ2-7; 11 bases fit TRBD1. V shed 6 bases, J shed 4 bases, and the junction held 5 bases outside the gene matches. The germline V gene encodes CDR1 MDHEN and CDR2 SYDVKM. This CDR3 spans 14 amino acids. The DNA for the CDR3 is TGTGCCAGCAGCTGGACAGGGGGCCGGTACGAGCAGTACTTC. Its protein product is CASSWTGGRYEQYF.

The chain is built from TRBV6-5 and TRBJ1-1, with D possibly matching TRBD1 (5 bases). Per the germline V gene, CDR1 is MNHEY and CDR2 is SVGAGI. This CDR3 spans 16 amino acids. Trimming took off 0 bases at V and 5 bases at J, with 16 bases between the two ends. The CDR3, as DNA: TGTGCCAGCAGTTACTCGAGACAGAGGAAGGAAACTGAAGCTTTCTTT. It specifies CASSYSRQRKETEAFF.

J is TRBJ2-7 and V is TRBV7-3, with D hard to call. Trimming took off 5 bases at V and 4 bases at J, with 15 bases between the two ends. Germline loops: CDR1 SGHTA, CDR2 FQGTGA. The CDR3 has 14 residues. CDR3 nucleotide sequence: TGTGCCAGCAGCCCCCGTTACGACGGGTACGAGCAGTACTTC. Translation: CASSPRYDGYEQYF.

The rearrangement joins TRBV10-3 to TRBJ2-7; 9 bases map to TRBD2. In germline, CDR1 is ENHRY, CDR2 SYGVKD. The CDR3 is made up of 15 amino acids. V was pared by 4 bases and J by 3 bases, with 7 bases of the junction left unmatched. CDR3 region: CAISAGVAGVYEQYF. Here the CDR3 DNA reads TGTGCCATCAGTGCGGGAGTAGCGGGGGTCTACGAGCAGTACTTC.

The chain joins TRBV5-1 to TRBJ1-2, with TRBD1 matching 7 bases. There are 15 residues in the CDR3. The V segment lost 1 base and the J segment 6 bases; nucleotides outside the gene matches: 9. Germline V gene sequence: CDR1 SGHRS, CDR2 YFSETQ. CDR3 DNA sequence: TGCGCCAGCAGCTTGAATGAGGGGGCAAGTAATGGCTACACCTTC. Encoded protein: CASSLNEGASNGYTF.

The chain couples TRBV9 to TRBJ2-7, with 11 bases fitting TRBD2. Germline CDR1 is SGDLS and CDR2 is YYNGEE. CDR3 size: 16 residues. V shed 0 bases and J 4 bases; nucleotides not matched to a gene: 6. CDR3 sequence (DNA): TGTGCCAGCAGCGTAGGATTAGCGGGGGGGCAGTACGAGCAGTACTTC. It encodes CASSVGLAGGQYEQYF.

The rearrangement joins TRBV5-6 to TRBJ1-5; D is perhaps TRBD1 (5 bases). This CDR3 has 15 amino acids. V lost 5 bases and J 6 bases, leaving 18 bases between the germline ends. CDR1 and CDR2 (germline): SGHDT, YYEEEE. CDR3 nucleotides: TGTGCCAGCAGTCGGGCCTTGGGGGGTGGTCAGCCCCAGCATTTT. Translated, it gives CASSRALGGGQPQHF. Based on the CDR3 plus reference TRBV5-6 and TRBJ1-5, the full variable domain is DAGVTQSPTHLIKTRGQQVTLRCSPKSGHDTVSWYQQALGQGPQFIFQYYEEEERQRGNFPDRFSGHQFPNYSSELNVNALLLGDSALYLCASSRALGGGQPQHFGDGTRLSIL.

The V and J genes are TRBV9 and TRBJ1-2; D is unresolved. Between the trimmed V and J ends, which lost 0 bases and 4 bases, there was a span of 10 bases. The germline V gene encodes CDR1 SGDLS and CDR2 YYNGEE. The CDR3 totals 14 residues. The CDR3 protein is CASSVEGRSYGYTF. CDR3 nucleotide sequence: TGTGCCAGCAGCGTAGAGGGTCGCAGCTATGGCTACACCTTC.

The V gene is TRBV5-1, the J gene TRBJ2-1; 14 bases agree with TRBD2. V dropped 4 bases and J dropped 6; count of bases not matched to a gene: 12. Germline CDR1 reads SGHRS; CDR2 reads YFSETQ. This CDR3 has 18 amino acids. In DNA, the CDR3 is TGCGCCAGCAGCCATGGGGGACTAGCGGGGGCCCTGGGCAATGAGCAGTTCTTC. Translated: CASSHGGLAGALGNEQFF.

V and J are TRBV14 and TRBJ1-2; maybe TRBD1 (5 bases). This CDR3 comprises 13 residues. V was shortened by 0 bases and J by 4 bases, with 6 bases between the two germline ends. The germline V gene encodes CDR1 SGHDN and CDR2 FVKESK. CDR3 residues: CASSQDGAYGYTF. In DNA form, the CDR3 reads TGTGCCAGCAGCCAAGACGGGGCCTATGGCTACACCTTC. Filled out from reference TRBV14 and TRBJ1-2, the complete variable domain reads EAGVTQFPSHSVIEKGQTVTLRCDPISGHDNLYWYRRVMGKEIKFLLHFVKESKQDESGMPNNRFLAERTGGTYSTLKVQPAELEDSGVYFCASSQDGAYGYTFGSGTRLTVV.

This clone was seen more than once but under ten times. V is TRBV7-2 and J is TRBJ1-4, with 12 positions matching TRBD1. The junction had 5 bases not matched to a gene; V was cut back by 3 bases and J by 6 bases. The CDR3 is 16 residues long. CDR1 and CDR2 from the germline V gene are SGHTA and FQGNSA. CDR3 DNA sequence: TGTGCCAGCAGCTTGGAGGGGACAGGGGGCTATGAAAAACTGTTTTTT. It translates to CASSLEGTGGYEKLFF.

This clone was detected only once. This chain uses TRBV11-3 with TRBJ1-4; TRBD1 is a possible D gene (5 bases). This CDR3 is 15 amino acids long. CDR1 and CDR2 (germline): SGHNT, YENEEA. V was pared by 5 bases and J by 5 bases, with 15 bases between. CDR3 bases: TGTGCCAGCAGCCCTAGCCGGGGGGGGAATGAAAAACTGTTTTTT. The encoded protein is CASSPSRGGNEKLFF.

V and J are TRBV4-2 and TRBJ2-5, with 8 bases that match TRBD1. The CDR3 covers 19 residues. V lost 3 bases to trimming and J lost 4 bases; unmatched junction nucleotides: 19. CDR1 and CDR2 (germline): LGHNA, YNFKEQ. The CDR3 protein is CASSHLTGTGYREAETQYF. CDR3 sequence (DNA): TGTGCCAGCAGCCACCTCACCGGGACAGGCTACCGAGAGGCAGAGACCCAGTACTTC.

The rearrangement links TRBV5-4 to TRBJ2-2, with a possible D match to TRBD2 (5 bases). Germline values: CDR1 SGHNT, CDR2 YYREEE (reference sequence). V was trimmed by 2 bases and J by 3 bases, leaving 11 bases between them. The CDR3 runs 15 residues. The CDR3 nucleotides read TGTGCCAGCAGCTTACCCAGCGGTGACACCGGGGAGCTGTTTTTT. It codes for CASSLPSGDTGELFF.

The chain uses TRBV5-5 and TRBJ2-3; perhaps D is TRBD1 or TRBD2 (5 bases each). The CDR3 is made up of 14 amino acids. Trimming left V 4 bases short and J 4 bases short, with 13 bases between. Germline CDR1 is SGHKS and CDR2 is YYEKEE (reference sequence). CDR3 protein: CASSQGRGADTQYF. The DNA of the CDR3 is TGTGCCAGCAGCCAGGGACGGGGTGCAGATACGCAGTATTTT. The variable domain in full, completed from reference TRBV5-5 and TRBJ2-3, reads DAGVTQSPTHLIKTRGQQVTLRCSPISGHKSVSWYQQVLGQGPQFIFQYYEKEERGRGNFPDRFSARQFPNYSSELNVNALLLGDSALYLCASSQGRGADTQYFGPGTRLTVL.

In its sample, this clone was seen a few times. The chain combines TRBV9 with TRBJ2-5, with 11 nucleotides matching TRBD2. With 4 bases clipped from V and 5 bases from J, the junction kept 4 bases outside the gene matches. Germline assignment: CDR1 SGDLS and CDR2 YYNGEE. The CDR3 length is 14 residues. CDR3 region: CASSKTSGAETQYF. The CDR3 DNA reads as TGTGCCAGCAGCAAGACTAGCGGGGCTGAGACCCAGTACTTC.

This sequence joins TRBV20-1 and TRBJ2-3; no clear D. Germline-derived CDR1 and CDR2 are DFQATT and SNEGSKA (reference sequence). This CDR3 contains 16 residues. Trimming cost V 3 bases and J 0 bases, with 16 bases left between them. CDR3 DNA sequence: TGCAGTGCTAGTATACCTAGTGCACCTAGCACAGATACGCAGTATTTT. Translating gives CSASIPSAPSTDTQYF.

V is TRBV2 and J is TRBJ1-5; D gene uncertain. Trimming cost V 4 bases and J 6 bases, with 16 bases left between them. The CDR3 runs 15 residues. Germline V gene data show CDR1 as SNHLY and CDR2 as FYNNEI. The CDR3: CASSGAWEEGQPQHF. Written as DNA, the CDR3 is TGTGCCAGCAGTGGGGCCTGGGAGGAGGGTCAGCCCCAGCATTTT. Combining the CDR3 with reference TRBV2 and TRBJ1-5 gives the whole variable domain EPEVTQTPSHQVTQMGQEVILRCVPISNHLYFYWYRQILGQKVEFLVSFYNNEISEKSEIFDDQFSVERPDGSNFTLKIRSTKLEDSAMYFCASSGAWEEGQPQHFGDGTRLSIL.

This rearrangement joins TRBV19 to TRBJ1-5; a possible D gene is TRBD1 (5 bases). Germline CDR1 is LNHDA and CDR2 is SQIVND (reference sequence). V lost 2 bases and J lost 5, with 13 bases in between. CDR3 length: 15 residues. CDR3 sequence: CASSILWQGDQPQHF. The CDR3 DNA is TGTGCCAGTAGTATATTGTGGCAGGGTGATCAGCCCCAGCATTTT. The full variable domain, its missing parts supplied by reference TRBV19 and TRBJ1-5, is DGGITQSPKYLFRKEGQNVTLSCEQNLNHDAMYWYRQDPGQGLRLIYYSQIVNDFQKGDIAEGYSVSREKKESFPLTVTSAQKNPTAFYLCASSILWQGDQPQHFGDGTRLSIL.

The genes are TRBV5-5 and TRBJ1-4; D is unclear. The CDR3 consists of 15 residues. Trimming shortened V by 4 bases and J by 4 bases, and 14 bases separated the two germline ends. Germline V gene sequence: CDR1 SGHKS, CDR2 YYEKEE (reference sequence). DNA for the CDR3: TGTGCCAGCAGCGACCTGACGGGAAATAATGAAAAACTGTTTTTT. This sequence encodes CASSDLTGNNEKLFF.